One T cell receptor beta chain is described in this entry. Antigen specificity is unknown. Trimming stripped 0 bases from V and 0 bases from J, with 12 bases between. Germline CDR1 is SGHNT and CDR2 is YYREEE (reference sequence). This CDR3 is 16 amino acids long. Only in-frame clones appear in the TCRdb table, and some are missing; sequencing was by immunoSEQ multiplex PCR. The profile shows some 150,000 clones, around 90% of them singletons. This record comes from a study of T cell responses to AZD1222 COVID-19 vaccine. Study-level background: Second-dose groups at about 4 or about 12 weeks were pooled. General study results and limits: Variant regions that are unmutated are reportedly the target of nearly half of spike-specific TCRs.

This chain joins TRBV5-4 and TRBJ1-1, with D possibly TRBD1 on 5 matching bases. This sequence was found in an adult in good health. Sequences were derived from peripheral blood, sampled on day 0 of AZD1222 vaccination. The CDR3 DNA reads TGTGCCAGCAGCTTGGGGCGGGGCCAGGTGAACACTGAAGCTTTCTTT. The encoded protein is CASSLGRGQVNTEAFF.